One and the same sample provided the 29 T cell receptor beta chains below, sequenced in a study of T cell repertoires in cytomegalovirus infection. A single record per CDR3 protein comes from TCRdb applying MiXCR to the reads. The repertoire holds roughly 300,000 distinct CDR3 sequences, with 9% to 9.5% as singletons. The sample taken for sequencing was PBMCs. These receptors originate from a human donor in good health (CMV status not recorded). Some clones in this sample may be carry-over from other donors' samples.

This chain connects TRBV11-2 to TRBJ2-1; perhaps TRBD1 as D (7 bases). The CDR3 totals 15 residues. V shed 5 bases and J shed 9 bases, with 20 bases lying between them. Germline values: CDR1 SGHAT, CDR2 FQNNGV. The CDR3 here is CASSPVGQKEGEQFF. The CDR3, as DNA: TGTGCCAGCAGCCCAGTGGGACAGAAGGAGGGTGAGCAGTTCTTC.

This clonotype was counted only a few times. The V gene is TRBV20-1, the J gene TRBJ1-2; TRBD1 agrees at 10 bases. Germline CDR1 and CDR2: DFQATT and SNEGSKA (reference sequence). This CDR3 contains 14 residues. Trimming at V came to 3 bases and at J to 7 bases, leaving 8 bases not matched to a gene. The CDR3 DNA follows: TGCAGTGCTAGCCTCGGACAGGGGGGAGGTGGCTACACCTTC. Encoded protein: CSASLGQGGGGYTF.

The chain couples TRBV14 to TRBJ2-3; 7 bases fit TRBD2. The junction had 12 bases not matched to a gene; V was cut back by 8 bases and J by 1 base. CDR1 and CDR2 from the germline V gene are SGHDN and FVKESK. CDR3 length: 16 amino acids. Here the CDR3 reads CASGPYSSGGTDTQYF. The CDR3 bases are TGTGCCAGCGGTCCCTATTCTAGCGGAGGCACAGATACGCAGTATTTT. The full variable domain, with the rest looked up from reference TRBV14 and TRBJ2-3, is EAGVTQFPSHSVIEKGQTVTLRCDPISGHDNLYWYRRVMGKEIKFLLHFVKESKQDESGMPNNRFLAERTGGTYSTLKVQPAELEDSGVYFCASGPYSSGGTDTQYFGPGTRLTVL.

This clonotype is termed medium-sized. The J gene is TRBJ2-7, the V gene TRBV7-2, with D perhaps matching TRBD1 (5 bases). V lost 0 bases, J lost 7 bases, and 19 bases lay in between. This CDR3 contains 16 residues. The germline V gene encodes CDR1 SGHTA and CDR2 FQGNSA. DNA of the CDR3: TGTGCCAGCAGCTTAGCGGGTGGGGCAGGGATACGGGAGCAGTACTTC. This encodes CASSLAGGAGIREQYF.

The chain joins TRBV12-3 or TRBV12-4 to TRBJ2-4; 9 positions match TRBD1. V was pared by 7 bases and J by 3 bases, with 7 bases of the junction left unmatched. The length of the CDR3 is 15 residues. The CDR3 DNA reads TGTGCCAGCACCATTGGGGACAGGGACAAAAACATTCAGTACTTC. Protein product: CASTIGDRDKNIQYF.

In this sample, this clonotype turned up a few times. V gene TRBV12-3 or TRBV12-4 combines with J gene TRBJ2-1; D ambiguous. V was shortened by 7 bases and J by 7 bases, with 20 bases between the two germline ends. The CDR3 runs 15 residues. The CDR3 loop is CASNHNPSNLNEQFF. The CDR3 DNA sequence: TGTGCCAGCAACCATAATCCTTCAAATTTGAATGAGCAGTTCTTC.

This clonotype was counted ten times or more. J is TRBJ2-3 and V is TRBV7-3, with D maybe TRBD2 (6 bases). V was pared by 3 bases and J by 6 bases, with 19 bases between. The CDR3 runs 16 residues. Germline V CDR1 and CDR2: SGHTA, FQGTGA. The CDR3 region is CASSFGGIGHEDTQYF. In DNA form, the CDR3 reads TGTGCCAGCAGCTTCGGCGGGATTGGGCATGAGGATACGCAGTATTTT.

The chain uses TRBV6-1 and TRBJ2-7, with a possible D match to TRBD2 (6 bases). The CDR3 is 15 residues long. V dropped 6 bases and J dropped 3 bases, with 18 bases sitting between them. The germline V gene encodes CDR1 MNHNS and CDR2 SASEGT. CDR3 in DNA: TGTGCCAGCAGCTACGGGGGAGTGGGAGACTACGAGCAGTACTTC. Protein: CASSYGGVGDYEQYF.

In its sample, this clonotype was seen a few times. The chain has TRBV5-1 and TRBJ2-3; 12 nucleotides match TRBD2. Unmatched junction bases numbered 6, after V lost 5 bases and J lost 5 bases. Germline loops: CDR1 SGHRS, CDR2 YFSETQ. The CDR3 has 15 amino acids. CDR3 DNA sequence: TGCGCCAGCAGGACTAGCGGGAGTTCCGAAGATACGCAGTATTTT. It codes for CASRTSGSSEDTQYF.

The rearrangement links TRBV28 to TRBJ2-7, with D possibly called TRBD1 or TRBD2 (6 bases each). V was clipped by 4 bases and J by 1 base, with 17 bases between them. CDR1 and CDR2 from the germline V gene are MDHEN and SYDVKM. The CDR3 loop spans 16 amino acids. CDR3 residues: CASSSLRGAWSYEQYF. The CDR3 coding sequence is TGTGCCAGCAGTTCCTTAAGGGGGGCGTGGTCCTACGAGCAGTACTTC.

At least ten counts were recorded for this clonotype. The CDR3 DNA reads TGTGCCAGCAGATTTCACGGCTACGCGGAGGGGAATGAGCAGTTCTTC. It encodes CASRFHGYAEGNEQFF. The genes are TRBV7-9 and TRBJ2-1; possibly TRBD2 for D (6 bases). The CDR3 is made up of 16 amino acids. In germline, CDR1 is SEHNR, CDR2 FQNEAQ (reference sequence). V was shortened by 6 bases and J by 7 bases, with 22 bases between the two germline ends.

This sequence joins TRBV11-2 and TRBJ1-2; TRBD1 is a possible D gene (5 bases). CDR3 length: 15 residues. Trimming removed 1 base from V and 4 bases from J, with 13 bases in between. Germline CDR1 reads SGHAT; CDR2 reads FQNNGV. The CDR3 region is CASSLGGGTVYGYTF. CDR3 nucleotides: TGTGCCAGCAGCTTAGGGGGCGGGACGGTCTATGGCTACACCTTC.

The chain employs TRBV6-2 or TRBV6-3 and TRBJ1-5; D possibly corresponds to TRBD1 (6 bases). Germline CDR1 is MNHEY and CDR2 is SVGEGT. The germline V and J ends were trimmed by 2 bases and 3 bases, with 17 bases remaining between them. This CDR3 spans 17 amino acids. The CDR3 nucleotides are TGTGCCAGCAGTTACGAAGAAAAGGGGGGGTCCAATCAGCCCCAGCATTTT. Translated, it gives CASSYEEKGGSNQPQHF.

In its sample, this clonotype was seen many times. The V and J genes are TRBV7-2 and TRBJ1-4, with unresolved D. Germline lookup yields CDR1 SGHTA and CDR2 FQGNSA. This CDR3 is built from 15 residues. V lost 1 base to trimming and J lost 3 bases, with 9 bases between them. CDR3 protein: CASSLVASSNEKLFF. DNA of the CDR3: TGTGCCAGCAGCTTAGTGGCCAGTTCTAATGAAAAACTGTTTTTT. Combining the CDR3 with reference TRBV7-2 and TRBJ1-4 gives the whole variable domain GAGVSQSPSNKVTEKGKDVELRCDPISGHTALYWYRQSLGQGLEFLIYFQGNSAPDKSGLPSDRFSAERTGGSVSTLTIQRTQQEDSAVYLCASSLVASSNEKLFFGSGTQLSVL.

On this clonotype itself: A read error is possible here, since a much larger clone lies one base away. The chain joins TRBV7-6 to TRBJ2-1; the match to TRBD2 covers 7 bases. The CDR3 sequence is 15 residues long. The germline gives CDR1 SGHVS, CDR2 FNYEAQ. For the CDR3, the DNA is TGTGTCAGCAGCAGAGCGGGAAGCTCCTACAATGAGCAGTTCTTC. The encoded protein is CVSSRAGSSYNEQFF.

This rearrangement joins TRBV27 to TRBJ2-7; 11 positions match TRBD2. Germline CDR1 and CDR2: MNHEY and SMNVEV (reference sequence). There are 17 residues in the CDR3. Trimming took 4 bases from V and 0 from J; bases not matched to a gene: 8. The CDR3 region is CASSSYLAGGSSYEQYF. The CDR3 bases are TGTGCCAGCAGTTCATACCTAGCGGGAGGTTCCTCCTACGAGCAGTACTTC.

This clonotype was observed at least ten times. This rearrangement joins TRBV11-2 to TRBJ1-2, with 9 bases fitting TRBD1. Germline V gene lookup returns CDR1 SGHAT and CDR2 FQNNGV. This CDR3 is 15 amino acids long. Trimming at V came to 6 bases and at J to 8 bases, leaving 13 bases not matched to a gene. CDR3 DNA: TGTGCCAGCAGGCTTAGAGGGACAGGGTATGGAGGCTACACCTTC. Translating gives CASRLRGTGYGGYTF. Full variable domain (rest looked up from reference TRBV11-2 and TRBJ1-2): EAGVAQSPRYKIIEKRQSVAFWCNPISGHATLYWYQQILGQGPKLLIQFQNNGVVDDSQLPKDRFSAERLKGVDSTLKIQPAKLEDSAVYLCASRLRGTGYGGYTFGSGTRLTVV.

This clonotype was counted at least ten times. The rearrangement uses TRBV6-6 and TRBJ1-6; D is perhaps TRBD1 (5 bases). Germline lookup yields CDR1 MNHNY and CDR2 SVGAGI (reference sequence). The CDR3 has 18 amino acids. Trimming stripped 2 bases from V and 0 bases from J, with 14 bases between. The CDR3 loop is CASSYGARGSSYNSPLHF. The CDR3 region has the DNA TGTGCCAGCAGTTACGGGGCCCGGGGGAGCTCCTATAATTCACCCCTCCACTTT.

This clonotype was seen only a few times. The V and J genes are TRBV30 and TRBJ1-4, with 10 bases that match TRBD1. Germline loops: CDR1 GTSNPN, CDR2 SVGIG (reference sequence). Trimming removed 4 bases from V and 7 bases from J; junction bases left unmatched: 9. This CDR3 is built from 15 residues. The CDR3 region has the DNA TGTGCCTGGAAGACTCGACAGGGGGCGCGTGAAAAACTGTTTTTT. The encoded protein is CAWKTRQGAREKLFF.

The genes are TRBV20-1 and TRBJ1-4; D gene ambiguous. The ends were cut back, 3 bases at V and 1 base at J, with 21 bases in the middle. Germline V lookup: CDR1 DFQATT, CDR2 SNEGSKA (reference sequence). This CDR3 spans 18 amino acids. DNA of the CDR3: TGCAGTGCTAGGGCCTTACAAGGGTTAAGAGAAACTAATGAAAAACTGTTTTTT. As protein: CSARALQGLRETNEKLFF.

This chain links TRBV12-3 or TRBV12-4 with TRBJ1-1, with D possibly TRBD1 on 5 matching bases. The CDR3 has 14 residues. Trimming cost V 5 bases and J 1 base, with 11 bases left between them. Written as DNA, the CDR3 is TGTGCCAGCAGTGGGGCCACATCGAACACTGAAGCTTTCTTT. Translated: CASSGATSNTEAFF.

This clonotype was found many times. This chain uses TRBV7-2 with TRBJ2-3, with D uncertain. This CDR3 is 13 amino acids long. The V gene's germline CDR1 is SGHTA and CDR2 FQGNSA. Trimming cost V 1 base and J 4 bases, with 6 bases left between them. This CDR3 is CASSLVLADTQYF. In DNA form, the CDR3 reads TGTGCCAGCAGCTTAGTCCTAGCAGATACGCAGTATTTT.

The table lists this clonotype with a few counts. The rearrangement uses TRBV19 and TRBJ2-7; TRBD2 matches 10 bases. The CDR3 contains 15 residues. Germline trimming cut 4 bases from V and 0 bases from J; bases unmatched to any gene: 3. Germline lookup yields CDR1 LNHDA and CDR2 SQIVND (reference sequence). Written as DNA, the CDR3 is TGTGCCAGTAGTAAAACTAGCGGGATCTCCTACGAGCAGTACTTC. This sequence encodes CASSKTSGISYEQYF.

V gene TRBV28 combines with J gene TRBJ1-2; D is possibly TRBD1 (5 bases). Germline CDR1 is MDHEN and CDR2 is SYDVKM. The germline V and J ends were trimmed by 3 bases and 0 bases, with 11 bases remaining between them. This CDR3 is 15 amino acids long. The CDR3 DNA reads TGTGCCAGCAGTTTCCTGGGACCAACTAACTATGGCTACACCTTC. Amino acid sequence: CASSFLGPTNYGYTF.

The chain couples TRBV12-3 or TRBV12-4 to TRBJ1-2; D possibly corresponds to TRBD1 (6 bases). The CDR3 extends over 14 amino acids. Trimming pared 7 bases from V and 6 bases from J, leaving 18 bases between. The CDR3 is CASTPRGRQDGYTF. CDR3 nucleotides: TGTGCCAGCACCCCTCGCGGGAGACAGGATGGCTACACCTTC.

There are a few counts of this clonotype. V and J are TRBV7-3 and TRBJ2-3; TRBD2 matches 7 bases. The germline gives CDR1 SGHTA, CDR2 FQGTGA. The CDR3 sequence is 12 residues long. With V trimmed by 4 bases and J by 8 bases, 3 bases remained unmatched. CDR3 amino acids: CASSSSGGTQYF. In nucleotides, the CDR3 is TGTGCCAGCAGCTCTAGCGGAGGTACGCAGTATTTT. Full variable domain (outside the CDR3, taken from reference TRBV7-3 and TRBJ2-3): GAGVSQTPSNKVTEKGKYVELRCDPISGHTALYWYRQSLGQGPEFLIYFQGTGAADDSGLPNDRFFAVRPEGSVSTLKIQRTERGDSAVYLCASSSSGGTQYFGPGTRLTVL.

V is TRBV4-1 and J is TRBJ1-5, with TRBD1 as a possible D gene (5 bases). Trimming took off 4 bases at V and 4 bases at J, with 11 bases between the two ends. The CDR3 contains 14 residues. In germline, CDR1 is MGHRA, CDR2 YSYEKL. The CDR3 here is CASSRTRGNQPQHF. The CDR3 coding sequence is TGCGCCAGCAGCCGCACGCGGGGGAATCAGCCCCAGCATTTT.

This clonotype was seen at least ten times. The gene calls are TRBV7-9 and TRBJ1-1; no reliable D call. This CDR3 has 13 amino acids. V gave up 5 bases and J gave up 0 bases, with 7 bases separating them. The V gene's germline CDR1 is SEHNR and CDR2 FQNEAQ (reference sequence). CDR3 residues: CASSPSLNTEAFF. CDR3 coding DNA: TGTGCCAGCAGCCCTAGCCTGAACACTGAAGCTTTCTTT.

CDR3 sequence reads: CASSGGLAGVNEQFF. In DNA form, the CDR3 reads TGTGCCAGCAGTGGGGGACTAGCGGGAGTCAATGAGCAGTTCTTC. The rearrangement uses TRBV2 and TRBJ2-1, with 14 bases fitting TRBD2. After removal of 4 bases from V and 6 bases from J, the junction contained 2 bases not matched to a gene. CDR3 length: 15 residues. CDR1 and CDR2 from the germline V gene are SNHLY and FYNNEI.